This section outlines one TCR beta chain sequence together with its context. As yet, its antigen is unknown. The germline V gene encodes CDR1 MNHNY and CDR2 SVGAGI (reference sequence). This CDR3 has 16 residues. V lost 0 bases and J lost 4, with 15 bases in between. These data belong to a study of neoadjuvant anti-PD-1 for oral cavity cancer. Study information: Patients without progression got a fourth dose around day 43. Study-level points and caveats: PBMC Gini-index clonality exceeded responders' in non-responders post-nivolumab.

The table came from immunoSEQ multiplex PCR; TCRdb's copy has only in-frame clones and leaves some out. The table shows tens of thousands of clones, with 79% occurring only once. The receptor's source is a person between 35 and 79 years old with oral cavity squamous cell carcinoma. The starting material was PBMCs, obtained before nivolumab (anti-PD-1) treatment. This chain joins TRBV6-6 and TRBJ1-2; D is unresolved. DNA of the CDR3: TGTGCCAGCAGTTACTCGGGCACCACAGCTGCCTATGGCTACACCTTC. Translation gives CASSYSGTTAAYGYTF.